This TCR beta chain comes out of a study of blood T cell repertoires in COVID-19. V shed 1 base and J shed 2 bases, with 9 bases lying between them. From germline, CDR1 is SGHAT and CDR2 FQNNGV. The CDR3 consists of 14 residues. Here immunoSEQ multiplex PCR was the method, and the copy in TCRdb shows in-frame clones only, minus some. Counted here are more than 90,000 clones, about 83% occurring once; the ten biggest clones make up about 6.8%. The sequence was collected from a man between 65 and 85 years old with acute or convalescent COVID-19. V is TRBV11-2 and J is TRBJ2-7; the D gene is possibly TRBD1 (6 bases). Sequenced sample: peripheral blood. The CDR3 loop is CASSLGRGPYEQYF. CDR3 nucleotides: TGTGCCAGCAGCTTAGGCAGGGGACCCTACGAGCAGTACTTC.